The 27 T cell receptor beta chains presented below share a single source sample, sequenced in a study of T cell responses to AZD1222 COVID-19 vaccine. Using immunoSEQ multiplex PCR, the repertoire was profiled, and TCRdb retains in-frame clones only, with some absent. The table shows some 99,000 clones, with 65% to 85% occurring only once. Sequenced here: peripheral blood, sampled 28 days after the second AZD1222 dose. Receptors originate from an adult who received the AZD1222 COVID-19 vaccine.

CDR3 nucleotide sequence: TGCAGCGTTCCCCGGGACAGTGAAGCTTTCTTT. Protein product: CSVPRDSEAFF. The V and J genes are TRBV29-1 and TRBJ1-1, with TRBD1 matching over 7 bases. Germline lookup yields CDR1 SQVTM and CDR2 ANQGSEA. There are 11 residues in the CDR3. J lost 7 bases, V lost 5 bases, and 4 bases had no gene match.

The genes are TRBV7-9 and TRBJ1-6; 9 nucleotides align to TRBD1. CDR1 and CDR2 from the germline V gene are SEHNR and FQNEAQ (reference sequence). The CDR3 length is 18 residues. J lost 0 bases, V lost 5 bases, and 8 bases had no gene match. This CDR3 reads CASSPLGTGSSYNSPLHF. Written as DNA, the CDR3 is TGTGCCAGCAGCCCCCTGGGGACAGGGAGCTCCTATAATTCACCCCTCCACTTT.

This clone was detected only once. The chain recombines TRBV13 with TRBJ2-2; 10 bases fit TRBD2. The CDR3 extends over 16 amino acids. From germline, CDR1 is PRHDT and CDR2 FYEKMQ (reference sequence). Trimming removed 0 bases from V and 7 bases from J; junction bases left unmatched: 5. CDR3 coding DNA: TGTGCCAGCAGCTTAGGGGGACTAGCGTACCGCGGGGAGCTGTTTTTT. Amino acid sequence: CASSLGGLAYRGELFF.

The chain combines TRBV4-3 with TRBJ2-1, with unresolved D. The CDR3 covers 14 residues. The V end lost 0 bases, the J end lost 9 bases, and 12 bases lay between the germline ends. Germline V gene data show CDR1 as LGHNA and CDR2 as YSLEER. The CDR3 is CASSQDGRSGEQFF. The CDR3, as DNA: TGCGCCAGCAGCCAAGATGGACGCTCCGGTGAGCAGTTCTTC.

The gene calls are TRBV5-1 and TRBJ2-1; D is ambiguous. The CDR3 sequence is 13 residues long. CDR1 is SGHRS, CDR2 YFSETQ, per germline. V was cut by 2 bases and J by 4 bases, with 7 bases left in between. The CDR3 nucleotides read TGCGCCAGCAGCTTCGCCAGTTACAATGAGCAGTTCTTC. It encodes CASSFASYNEQFF.

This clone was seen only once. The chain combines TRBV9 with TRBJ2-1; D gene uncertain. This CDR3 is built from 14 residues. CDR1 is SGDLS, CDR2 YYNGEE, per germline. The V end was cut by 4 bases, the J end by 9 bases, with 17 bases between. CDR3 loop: CASSTILLGTEQFF. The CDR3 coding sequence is TGTGCCAGCAGCACCATCCTCCTAGGCACTGAGCAGTTCTTC.

This CDR3 is CASSFYRANYGYTF. The CDR3 coding sequence is TGCGCCAGCAGCTTTTACAGAGCTAACTATGGCTACACCTTC. This chain connects TRBV5-1 to TRBJ1-2; D is ambiguous. This CDR3 is 14 amino acids long. V dropped 2 bases and J dropped 0 bases, with 8 bases sitting between them. CDR1 SGHRS and CDR2 YFSETQ come from the germline V gene.

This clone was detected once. The CDR3 DNA reads TGCGCCAGCAGCTCTACAGGGGCGGGTAATGAAAAACTGTTTTTT. It encodes CASSSTGAGNEKLFF. V is TRBV5-1 and J is TRBJ1-4, with 7 bases aligning to TRBD1. CDR1 and CDR2 from the germline V gene are SGHRS and YFSETQ. Losses at the gene ends were 3 bases for V and 4 bases for J; bases not matched to a gene: 6. The CDR3 length is 15 residues.

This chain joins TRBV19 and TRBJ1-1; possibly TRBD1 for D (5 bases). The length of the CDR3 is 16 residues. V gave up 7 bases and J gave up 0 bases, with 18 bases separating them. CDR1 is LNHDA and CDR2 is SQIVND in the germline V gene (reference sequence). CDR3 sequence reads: CASTQGTVLMNTEAFF. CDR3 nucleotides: TGTGCCAGTACCCAAGGGACCGTCTTAATGAACACTGAAGCTTTCTTT.

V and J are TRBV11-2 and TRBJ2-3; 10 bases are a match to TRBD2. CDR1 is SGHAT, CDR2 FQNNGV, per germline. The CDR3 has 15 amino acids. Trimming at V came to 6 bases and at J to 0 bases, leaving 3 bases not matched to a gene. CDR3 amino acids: CASSRAGGSTDTQYF. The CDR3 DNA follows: TGTGCCAGCAGTCGAGCGGGAGGGAGCACAGATACGCAGTATTTT.

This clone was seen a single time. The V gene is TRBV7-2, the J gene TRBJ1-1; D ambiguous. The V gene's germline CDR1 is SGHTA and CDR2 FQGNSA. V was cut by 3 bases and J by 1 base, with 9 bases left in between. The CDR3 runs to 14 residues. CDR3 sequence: CASSFFTGNTEAFF. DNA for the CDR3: TGTGCCAGCAGCTTTTTCACGGGGAACACTGAAGCTTTCTTT.

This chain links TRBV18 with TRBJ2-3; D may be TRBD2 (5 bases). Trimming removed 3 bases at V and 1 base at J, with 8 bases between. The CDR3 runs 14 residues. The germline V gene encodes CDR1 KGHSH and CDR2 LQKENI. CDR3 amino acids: CASSPGGRTDTQYF. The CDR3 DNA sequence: TGTGCCAGCTCACCCGGAGGTCGCACAGATACGCAGTATTTT.

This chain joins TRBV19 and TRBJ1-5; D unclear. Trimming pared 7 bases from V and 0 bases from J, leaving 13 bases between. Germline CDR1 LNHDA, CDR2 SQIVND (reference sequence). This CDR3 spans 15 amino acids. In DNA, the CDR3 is TGTGCCAGTAAGAGGGCGGCGATTAGCAATCAGCCCCAGCATTTT. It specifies CASKRAAISNQPQHF.

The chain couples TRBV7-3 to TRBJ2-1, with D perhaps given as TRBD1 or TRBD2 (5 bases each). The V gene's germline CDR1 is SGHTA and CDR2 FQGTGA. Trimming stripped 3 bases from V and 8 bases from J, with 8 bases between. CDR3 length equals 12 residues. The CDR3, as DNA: TGTGCCAGCAGCTTCGGGACGGATGAGCAGTTCTTC. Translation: CASSFGTDEQFF. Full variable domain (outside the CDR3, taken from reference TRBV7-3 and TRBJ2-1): GAGVSQTPSNKVTEKGKYVELRCDPISGHTALYWYRQSLGQGPEFLIYFQGTGAADDSGLPNDRFFAVRPEGSVSTLKIQRTERGDSAVYLCASSFGTDEQFFGPGTRLTVL.

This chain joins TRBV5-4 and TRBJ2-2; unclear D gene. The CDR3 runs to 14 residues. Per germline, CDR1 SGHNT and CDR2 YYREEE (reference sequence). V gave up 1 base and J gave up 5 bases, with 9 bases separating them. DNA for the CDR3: TGTGCCAGCAGCTTGATGCTAGAAACCGGGGAGCTGTTTTTT. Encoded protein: CASSLMLETGELFF. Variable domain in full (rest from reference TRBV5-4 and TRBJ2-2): ETGVTQSPTHLIKTRGQQVTLRCSSQSGHNTVSWYQQALGQGPQFIFQYYREEENGRGNFPPRFSGLQFPNYSSELNVNALELDDSALYLCASSLMLETGELFFGEGSRLTVL.

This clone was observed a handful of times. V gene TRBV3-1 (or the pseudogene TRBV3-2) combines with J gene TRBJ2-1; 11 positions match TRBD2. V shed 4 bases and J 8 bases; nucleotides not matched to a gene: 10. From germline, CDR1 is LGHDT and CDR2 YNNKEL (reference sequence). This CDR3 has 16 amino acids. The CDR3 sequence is CASSPRISGRVDEQFF. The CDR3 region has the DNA TGTGCCAGCAGCCCTCGGATTAGCGGGAGGGTGGATGAGCAGTTCTTC.

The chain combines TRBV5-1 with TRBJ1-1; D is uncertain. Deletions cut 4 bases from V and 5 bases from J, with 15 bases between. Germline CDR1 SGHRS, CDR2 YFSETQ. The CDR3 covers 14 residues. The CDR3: CASSRPGGGTEAFF. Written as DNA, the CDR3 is TGCGCCAGCAGCCGCCCGGGAGGTGGGACTGAAGCTTTCTTT.

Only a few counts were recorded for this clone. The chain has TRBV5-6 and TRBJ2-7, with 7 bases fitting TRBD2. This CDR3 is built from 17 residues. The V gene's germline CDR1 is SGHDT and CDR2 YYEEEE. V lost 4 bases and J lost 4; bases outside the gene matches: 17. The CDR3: CASSPFLSGGSRYEQYF. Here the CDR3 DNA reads TGTGCCAGCAGCCCATTTCTGTCTGGCGGGAGTAGGTACGAGCAGTACTTC.

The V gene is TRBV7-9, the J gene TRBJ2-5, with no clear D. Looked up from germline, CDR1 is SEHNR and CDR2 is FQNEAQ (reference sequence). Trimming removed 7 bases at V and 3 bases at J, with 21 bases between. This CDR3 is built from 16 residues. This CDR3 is CASTGKGDQGKETQYF. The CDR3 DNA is TGTGCCAGCACGGGCAAGGGCGACCAAGGAAAAGAGACCCAGTACTTC.

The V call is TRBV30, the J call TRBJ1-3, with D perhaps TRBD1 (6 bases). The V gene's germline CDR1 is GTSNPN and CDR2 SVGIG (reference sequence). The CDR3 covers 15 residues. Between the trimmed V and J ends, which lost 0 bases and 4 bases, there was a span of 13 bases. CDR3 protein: CAWSVRGLAGNTIYF. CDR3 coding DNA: TGTGCCTGGAGTGTAAGGGGGTTAGCAGGAAACACCATATATTTT.

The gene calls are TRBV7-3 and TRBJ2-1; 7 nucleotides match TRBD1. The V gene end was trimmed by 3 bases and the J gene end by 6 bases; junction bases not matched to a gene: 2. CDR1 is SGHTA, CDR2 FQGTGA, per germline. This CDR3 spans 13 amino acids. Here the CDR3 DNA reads TGTGCCAGCAGCTTTGACAGGGCCAATGAGCAGTTCTTC. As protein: CASSFDRANEQFF.

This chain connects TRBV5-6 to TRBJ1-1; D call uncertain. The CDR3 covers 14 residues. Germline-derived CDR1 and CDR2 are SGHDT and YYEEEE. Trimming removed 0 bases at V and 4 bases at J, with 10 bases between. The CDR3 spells CASSLVGRATEAFF. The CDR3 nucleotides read TGTGCCAGCAGCTTGGTTGGCCGGGCCACTGAAGCTTTCTTT.

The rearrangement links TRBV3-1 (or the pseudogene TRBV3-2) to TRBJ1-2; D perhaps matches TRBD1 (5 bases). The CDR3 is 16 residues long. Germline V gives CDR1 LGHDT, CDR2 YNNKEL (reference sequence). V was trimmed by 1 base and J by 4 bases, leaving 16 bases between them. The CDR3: CASSQGMGEGGYGYTF. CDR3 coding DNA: TGTGCCAGCAGCCAAGGGATGGGGGAGGGAGGCTATGGCTACACCTTC.

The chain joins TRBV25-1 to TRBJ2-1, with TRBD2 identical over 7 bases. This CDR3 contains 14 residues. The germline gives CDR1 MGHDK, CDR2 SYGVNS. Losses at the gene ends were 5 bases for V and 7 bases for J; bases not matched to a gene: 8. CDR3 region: CASSPSWGGNEQFF. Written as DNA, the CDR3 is TGTGCCAGCAGTCCCTCGTGGGGGGGGAATGAGCAGTTCTTC.

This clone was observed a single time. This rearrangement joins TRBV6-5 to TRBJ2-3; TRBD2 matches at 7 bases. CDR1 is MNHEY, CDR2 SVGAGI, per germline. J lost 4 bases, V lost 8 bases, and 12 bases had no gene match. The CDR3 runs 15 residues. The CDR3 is CASSRPAGYADTQYF. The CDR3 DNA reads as TGTGCCAGCTCTAGGCCAGCGGGGTATGCAGATACGCAGTATTTT.

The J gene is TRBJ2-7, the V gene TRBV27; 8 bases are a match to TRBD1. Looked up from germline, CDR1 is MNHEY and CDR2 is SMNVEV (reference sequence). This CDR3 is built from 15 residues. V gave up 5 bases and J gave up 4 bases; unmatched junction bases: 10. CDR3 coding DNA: TGTGCCAGCAGTCCGTCCTTAGGACAGGGATACGAGCAGTACTTC. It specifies CASSPSLGQGYEQYF.

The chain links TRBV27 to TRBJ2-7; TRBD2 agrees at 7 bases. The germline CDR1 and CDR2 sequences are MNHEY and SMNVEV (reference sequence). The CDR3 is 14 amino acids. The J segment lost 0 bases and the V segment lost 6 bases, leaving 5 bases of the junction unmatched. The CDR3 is CASRQRGHSYEQYF. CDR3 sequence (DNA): TGTGCCAGCAGACAGCGGGGCCACTCCTACGAGCAGTACTTC.